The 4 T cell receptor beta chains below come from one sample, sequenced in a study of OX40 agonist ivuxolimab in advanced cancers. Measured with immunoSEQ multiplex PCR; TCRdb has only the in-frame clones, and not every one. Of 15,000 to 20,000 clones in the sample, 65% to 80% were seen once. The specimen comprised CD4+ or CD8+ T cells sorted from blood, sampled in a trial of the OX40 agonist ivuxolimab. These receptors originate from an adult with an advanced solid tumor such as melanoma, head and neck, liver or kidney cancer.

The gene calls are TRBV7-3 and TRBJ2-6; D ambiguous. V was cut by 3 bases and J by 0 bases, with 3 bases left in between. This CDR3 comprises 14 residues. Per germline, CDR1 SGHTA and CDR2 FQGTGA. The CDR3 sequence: CASSLGSGANVLTF. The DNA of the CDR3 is TGTGCCAGCAGCTTGGGCTCTGGGGCCAACGTCCTGACTTTC.

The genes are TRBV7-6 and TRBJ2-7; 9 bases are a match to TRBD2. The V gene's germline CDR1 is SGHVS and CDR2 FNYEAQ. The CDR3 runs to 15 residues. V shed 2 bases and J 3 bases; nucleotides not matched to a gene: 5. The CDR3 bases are TGTGCCAGCAGCTTATTAGCGGGAGTGGGCTACGAGCAGTACTTC. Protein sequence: CASSLLAGVGYEQYF.

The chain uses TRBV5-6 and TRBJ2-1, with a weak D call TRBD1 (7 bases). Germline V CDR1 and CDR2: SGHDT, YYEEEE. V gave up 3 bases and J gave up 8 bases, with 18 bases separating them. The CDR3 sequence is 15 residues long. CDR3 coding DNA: TGTGCCAGCAGCTGGAGGGACAGCGCACGGGATGAGCAGTTCTTC. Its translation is CASSWRDSARDEQFF.

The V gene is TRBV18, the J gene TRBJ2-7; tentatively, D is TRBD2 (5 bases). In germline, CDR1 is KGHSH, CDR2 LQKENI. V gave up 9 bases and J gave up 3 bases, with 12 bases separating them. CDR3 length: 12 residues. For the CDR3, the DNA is TGTGCCAGTTGGGAGTGGGGCTACGAGCAGTACTTC. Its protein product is CASWEWGYEQYF.